This T cell receptor beta chain derives from a study of early T cells in non-severe SARS-CoV-2 infection (dated by TCRdb to about 2021). As for the study more broadly: Because TCR sequencing relied on bulk RNA taken from unsorted whole blood, pairing of alpha and beta chains was not possible.

Germline trimming amounts to 2 bases on V and 8 bases on J, with 9 as the count of junction bases outside the gene matches. CDR1 MNHEY and CDR2 SVGAGI are derived from the germline V gene. Including cysteine and phenylalanine, the CDR3 has 15 amino acids. Only the CDR3 portion is preserved as DNA: 45 bases, with reading frame beginning at the first base. On the study overall, not on this receptor specifically: VDJdb matching was skewed toward anti-spike CD8 responses and likely underestimated virus-specific expansions, missing private and CD4 specificities.

Receptor libraries were prepared by 5' RACE. Sequenced using a NextSeq 500. To correct for sequencing error and PCR bias, the TCR library protocol tagged individual cDNA molecules with unique molecular identifiers. Both TCR alpha and beta chains were sequenced, and tight co-correlation was observed between alpha and beta sequence abundances in each sample. On the study's bioinformatics: Decombinator V4 was used to annotate TCR sequences for V gene, J gene and CDR3. Expanded TCRs were defined as changing significantly between any two time points under a Poisson model with p below 0.0001. TCR abundances were normalised to the total number of TCRs sequenced per sample and expressed as counts per million. TRAV1-2 paired with TRAJ12, TRAJ20 or TRAJ33 defined MAIT TCRs, while TRAV10 paired with TRAJ18 defined iNKT TCRs. VDJdb, accessed 1 November 2021, was searched for CMV, EBV and SARS-CoV-2 annotated TCRs, with TCRs annotated for multiple antigens excluded. The public reads were reprocessed in TCRdb via fastp at Q25 and MiXCR, keeping in-frame beta chains. Rows with a matching CDR3 protein are joined into one entry that keeps the most common DNA and genes. What appears here as the V and J calls and clone size reflects TCRdb's work, not the paper's. This sample comprises around 33,000 distinct CDR3 sequences, more than 5% of them detected only once. The top ten hold 7.6% of the sample.

A case-control design nested within a healthcare worker cohort in London, UK, was used, with weekly nasopharyngeal swab PCR tests and blood sampling performed. Healthcare workers were enrolled in the week of the UK lockdown, from 23 to 31 March 2020, and were followed every week for up to about 16 weeks. As concerns this clonotype: The clone's antigen remains unknown. The sample holds no much larger clone one base away, and base qualities are not on file.

This receptor chain uses TRBV6-5 and TRBJ2-1; 7 central bases correspond to TRBD1. The specimen was whole blood. This receptor was identified in an adult who was a healthcare worker with PCR-confirmed SARS-CoV-2 infection or an uninfected control (not recorded which). The CDR3 amino acid sequence is: CASSYEGAKFDEQFF. In nucleotides, the sequence is TGTGCCAGCAGTTACGAGGGGGCGAAATTTGATGAGCAGTTCTTC.